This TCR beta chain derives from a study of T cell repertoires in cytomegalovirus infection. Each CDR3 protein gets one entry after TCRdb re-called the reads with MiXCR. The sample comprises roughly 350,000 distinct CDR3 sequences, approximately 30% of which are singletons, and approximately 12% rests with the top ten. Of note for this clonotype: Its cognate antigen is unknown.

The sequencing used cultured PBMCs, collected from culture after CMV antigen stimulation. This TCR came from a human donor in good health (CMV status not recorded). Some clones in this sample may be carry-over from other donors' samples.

CDR3 DNA sequence: TGCGCCAGCAGCGAAAGTGCCGCCAGCGGGTACACAGATACGCAGTATTTT. Translation: CASSESAASGYTDTQYF. This chain joins TRBV4-1 and TRBJ2-3; a weak D match, TRBD2 (6 bases). V lost 5 bases, J lost 2 bases, and 20 bases lay in between. The CDR3 is 17 residues long. CDR1 and CDR2 from the germline V gene are MGHRA and YSYEKL.